Shown below are 31 T cell receptor beta chains from a single sample sequenced in a study of T cell responses to AZD1222 COVID-19 vaccine. The assay was immunoSEQ multiplex PCR, and TCRdb's table has in-frame clones only and misses some. The table includes 72,000 or so clones, 80% to 90% detected once. This specimen consisted of peripheral blood, obtained 28 days after the second AZD1222 dose. These receptors all stem from an adult who received the AZD1222 COVID-19 vaccine.

The chain joins TRBV10-3 to TRBJ2-3; 12 bases map to TRBD2. This CDR3 comprises 16 residues. The V segment lost 2 bases and the J segment 6 bases; nucleotides outside the gene matches: 6. The germline CDR1 and CDR2 sequences are ENHRY and SYGVKD. The CDR3 sequence is CAISELLAGGPDTQYF. The DNA of the CDR3 is TGTGCCATCAGTGAGCTGCTAGCGGGAGGGCCCGATACGCAGTATTTT.

The chain uses TRBV21-1 and TRBJ2-7. TRBV21-1 corresponds to a pseudogene. The CDR3 has 10 amino acids. As DNA, the CDR3 is TGTGCCAGCAGCCCCTACGAGCAGTACTTC. Amino acids: CASSPYEQYF.

V and J are TRBV28 and TRBJ1-3; no definite D call. This CDR3 spans 15 amino acids. Germline CDR1 is MDHEN and CDR2 is SYDVKM. The ends were cut back, 5 bases at V and 7 bases at J, with 18 bases in the middle. The CDR3 loop is CASSGRTEVMNTIYF. In DNA, the CDR3 is TGTGCCAGCAGTGGGAGGACGGAAGTAATGAACACCATATATTTT.

The V and J genes are TRBV7-9 and TRBJ2-1; D is ambiguous. Germline V gives CDR1 SEHNR, CDR2 FQNEAQ (reference sequence). The length of the CDR3 is 12 residues. The V end lost 2 bases, the J end lost 8 bases, and 7 bases lay between the germline ends. In nucleotides, the CDR3 is TGTGCCAGCAGCTTAACCGGTTATGAGCAGTTCTTC. Its translation: CASSLTGYEQFF.

The V gene is TRBV9, the J gene TRBJ2-3, with D unresolved. CDR3 length equals 13 residues. V was clipped by 6 bases and J by 2 bases, with 10 bases between them. CDR1 is SGDLS and CDR2 is YYNGEE in the germline V gene. The chain's CDR3 is CASNELPTDTQYF. Written as DNA, the CDR3 is TGTGCCAGCAACGAATTGCCCACAGATACGCAGTATTTT.

The CDR3 is CASRATGGETQYF. CDR3 bases: TGTGCCAGCAGGGCCACGGGAGGGGAGACCCAGTACTTC. The chain joins TRBV2 to TRBJ2-5; 8 nucleotides align to TRBD2. This CDR3 has 13 residues. CDR1 and CDR2 from the germline V gene are SNHLY and FYNNEI. Germline trimming cut 6 bases from V and 5 bases from J; bases unmatched to any gene: 5.

This chain joins TRBV15 and TRBJ2-7; 8 bases are shared with TRBD2. The length of the CDR3 is 14 residues. Germline lookup yields CDR1 LNHNV and CDR2 YYDKDF (reference sequence). CDR3 sequence reads: CAFDGKTSDYEQYF. The CDR3 DNA reads as TGTGCTTTCGACGGGAAGACTAGCGACTACGAGCAGTACTTC.

The gene calls are TRBV11-2 and TRBJ2-7; D gene uncertain. This CDR3 spans 13 amino acids. The V and J ends lost 2 bases and 3 bases respectively, with 8 bases between them. Germline lookup yields CDR1 SGHAT and CDR2 FQNNGV. Written as DNA, the CDR3 is TGTGCCAGCAGCTTATCCTGGAACTACGAGCAGTACTTC. Translating gives CASSLSWNYEQYF.

The rearrangement joins TRBV10-3 to TRBJ1-6; possible D gene TRBD1, 6 bases. The germline gives CDR1 ENHRY, CDR2 SYGVKD. The CDR3 spans 14 residues. Deletions cut 4 bases from V and 9 bases from J, with 13 bases between. The CDR3 sequence is CAISVPGAGSPLHF. For the CDR3, the DNA is TGTGCCATCAGTGTACCGGGGGCTGGTTCACCCCTCCACTTT.

The V gene is TRBV3-1 (or the pseudogene TRBV3-2), the J gene TRBJ1-1; D not certain. V dropped 0 bases and J dropped 3 bases, with 5 bases sitting between them. The germline CDR1 and CDR2 sequences are LGHDT and YNNKEL (reference sequence). The length of the CDR3 is 13 residues. The CDR3 loop is CASSQDRDTEAFF. In DNA, the CDR3 is TGTGCCAGCAGCCAAGATAGGGACACTGAAGCTTTCTTT.

The J gene is TRBJ2-7, the V gene TRBV6-5; 7 positions match TRBD1. Trimming at V came to 7 bases and at J to 1 base, leaving 7 bases not matched to a gene. This CDR3 has 14 amino acids. The germline gives CDR1 MNHEY, CDR2 SVGAGI. CDR3 nucleotide sequence: TGTGCCAGCACCAGGACAGGTTCTTCCTACGAGCAGTACTTC. Translating gives CASTRTGSSYEQYF.

Only one count was recorded for this clone. The V and J genes are TRBV29-1 and TRBJ2-1, with D maybe TRBD2 (5 bases). The V gene's germline CDR1 is SQVTM and CDR2 ANQGSEA. The CDR3 spans 11 residues. CDR3 in DNA: TGCAGTCACGTGCGTGGAGGCGAGCAGTTCTTC. Translated, it gives CSHVRGGEQFF.

This clone was recorded once. The CDR3 loop reads CASRPRGGLNSPLHF. CDR3 DNA sequence: TGCGCCAGCAGACCGCGTGGGGGGCTTAATTCACCCCTCCACTTT. This chain joins TRBV5-1 and TRBJ1-6; D might be TRBD1 (6 bases). The V end lost 5 bases, the J end lost 6 bases, and 15 bases lay between the germline ends. From germline, CDR1 is SGHRS and CDR2 YFSETQ. The CDR3 has 15 amino acids. Based on the CDR3 plus reference TRBV5-1 and TRBJ1-6, the full variable domain is KAGVTQTPRYLIKTRGQQVTLSCSPISGHRSVSWYQQTPGQGLQFLFEYFSETQRNKGNFPGRFSGRQFSNSRSEMNVSTLELGDSALYLCASRPRGGLNSPLHFGNGTRLTVT.

The V call is TRBV6-5, the J call TRBJ1-4; 8 bases line up with TRBD1. Per the germline V gene, CDR1 is MNHEY and CDR2 is SVGAGI. The CDR3 has 13 residues. After removal of 5 bases from V and 5 bases from J, the junction contained 1 base not matched to a gene. CDR3: CASSTGGNEKLFF. The CDR3 DNA follows: TGTGCCAGCAGTACAGGGGGGAATGAAAAACTGTTTTTT.

In this sample, this clone turned up a few times. This sequence joins TRBV9 and TRBJ2-5; 8 bases are a match to TRBD2. The CDR3 length is 14 residues. Trimming at V came to 1 base and at J to 5 bases, leaving 4 bases not matched to a gene. CDR1 is SGDLS and CDR2 is YYNGEE in the germline V gene. The CDR3 nucleotides are TGTGCCAGCAGCGTAACCGGGAGGGCCGAGACCCAGTACTTC. Its protein is CASSVTGRAETQYF.

V usage is TRBV28 and J usage is TRBJ1-1, with unresolved D. The V and J ends lost 6 bases and 2 bases respectively, with 16 bases between them. This CDR3 comprises 15 residues. CDR1 and CDR2 from the germline V gene are MDHEN and SYDVKM. This CDR3 is CASRSWSGSNTEAFF. Written as DNA, the CDR3 is TGTGCCAGCAGATCATGGTCGGGGAGTAACACTGAAGCTTTCTTT.

The genes are TRBV7-8 and TRBJ2-7; 12 nucleotides align to TRBD2. V trimming: 2 bases; J trimming: 5 bases; junction bases outside the gene matches: 4. The V gene's germline CDR1 is SGHVS and CDR2 FQNEAQ. The CDR3 spans 15 residues. The CDR3 sequence is CASSLTSGRYNEQYF. CDR3 DNA sequence: TGTGCCAGCAGCTTAACTAGCGGGAGGTACAACGAGCAGTACTTC.

The J gene is TRBJ2-6, the V gene TRBV18, with TRBD1 as a possible D gene (5 bases). This CDR3 contains 17 residues. Germline loops: CDR1 KGHSH, CDR2 LQKENI. Between the trimmed V and J ends, which lost 2 bases and 2 bases, there was a span of 13 bases. The CDR3 region is CASSPWQGTAGANVLTF. In DNA form, the CDR3 reads TGTGCCAGCTCACCATGGCAGGGAACGGCTGGGGCCAACGTCCTGACTTTC.

This chain joins TRBV11-2 and TRBJ2-2; 11 bases line up with TRBD2. CDR3 length: 16 residues. With V trimmed by 5 bases and J by 7 bases, 9 bases remained unmatched. Germline CDR1 and CDR2: SGHAT and FQNNGV. This CDR3 reads CASSNRTSGLGGELFF. CDR3 sequence (DNA): TGTGCCAGCAGCAACCGGACTAGCGGGCTCGGCGGGGAGCTGTTTTTT.

The chain is built from TRBV2 and TRBJ1-1, with a weak D call TRBD1 (6 bases). The CDR3 sequence is 15 residues long. Per germline, CDR1 SNHLY and CDR2 FYNNEI. The V gene lost 2 bases and the J gene lost 8 bases, with 18 bases spanning the gap. The chain's CDR3 is CASSERGLNTGEAFF. The CDR3 nucleotides read TGTGCCAGCAGTGAACGGGGTCTAAATACAGGGGAAGCTTTCTTT.

This clone turned up a few times. The chain uses TRBV4-1 and TRBJ2-7; no clear D gene. Deletions cut 3 bases from V and 0 bases from J, with 9 bases between. The CDR3 covers 14 residues. The germline V gene encodes CDR1 MGHRA and CDR2 YSYEKL. This CDR3 reads CASSHPTRSYEQYF. The CDR3 coding sequence is TGCGCCAGCAGCCACCCGACCCGCTCCTACGAGCAGTACTTC.

The chain recombines TRBV9 with TRBJ1-5; 10 bases fit TRBD1. CDR1 SGDLS and CDR2 YYNGEE come from the germline V gene. The V and J ends lost 2 bases and 6 bases, in that order; junction bases with no gene match: 5. The CDR3 contains 15 residues. The DNA for the CDR3 is TGTGCCAGCAGCGTGGGGACAGGGGTGGGTCAGCCCCAGCATTTT. Translated, it gives CASSVGTGVGQPQHF.

The V and J genes are TRBV2 and TRBJ2-1; 8 bases map to TRBD2. Trimming cost V 6 bases and J 1 base; bases outside gene matches: 5. The germline CDR1 and CDR2 sequences are SNHLY and FYNNEI. The length of the CDR3 is 15 residues. The DNA for the CDR3 is TGTGCCAGCAGAATGAGCGGGGGATCCTACAATGAGCAGTTCTTC. Translation gives CASRMSGGSYNEQFF.

The V call is TRBV21-1, the J call TRBJ2-1. TRBV21-1 is flagged as a pseudogene. The CDR3 runs 14 residues. The CDR3 region has the DNA TGTGCCAGCAGCACGTGGGATTGGTACAATGAGCAGTTCTTC. Translating gives CASSTWDWYNEQFF.

CDR3 DNA: TGTGCCAGCACTTCCGTACAGGGCCCTCAGCCCCAGCATTTT. The encoded protein is CASTSVQGPQPQHF. The chain links TRBV19 to TRBJ1-5; D perhaps matches TRBD1 (6 bases). Germline values: CDR1 LNHDA, CDR2 SQIVND (reference sequence). Trimming left V 9 bases short and J 6 bases short, with 18 bases between. The CDR3 extends over 14 amino acids. Full variable domain (rest looked up from reference TRBV19 and TRBJ1-5): DGGITQSPKYLFRKEGQNVTLSCEQNLNHDAMYWYRQDPGQGLRLIYYSQIVNDFQKGDIAEGYSVSREKKESFPLTVTSAQKNPTAFYLCASTSVQGPQPQHFGDGTRLSIL.

The chain employs TRBV19 and TRBJ1-5, with unresolved D. Between the trimmed V and J ends, which lost 3 bases and 8 bases, there was a span of 8 bases. The CDR3 sequence is 12 residues long. In germline, CDR1 is LNHDA, CDR2 SQIVND (reference sequence). The CDR3 sequence: CASSIPTEPQHF. The CDR3, as DNA: TGTGCCAGTAGTATCCCGACGGAGCCCCAGCATTTT.

The rearrangement uses TRBV15 and TRBJ1-2; possible D gene TRBD1, 5 bases. Trimming left V 1 base short and J 4 bases short, with 10 bases between. The CDR3 length is 14 residues. Germline assignment: CDR1 LNHNV and CDR2 YYDKDF (reference sequence). This CDR3 reads CATSRGGDGYGYTF. The CDR3 nucleotides are TGTGCCACCAGCAGAGGTGGGGACGGCTATGGCTACACCTTC.

The CDR3 is CASTREGTGAGNTIYF. CDR3 nucleotide sequence: TGTGCCAGCACCCGTGAAGGGACAGGGGCAGGAAACACCATATATTTT. The chain carries TRBV7-2 and TRBJ1-3; 10 bases line up with TRBD1. With 7 bases clipped from V and 4 bases from J, the junction kept 10 bases outside the gene matches. This CDR3 spans 16 amino acids. Germline V lookup: CDR1 SGHTA, CDR2 FQGNSA.

The chain couples TRBV28 to TRBJ1-1; the D gene is possibly TRBD1 (6 bases). From germline, CDR1 is MDHEN and CDR2 SYDVKM. The CDR3 extends over 16 amino acids. V gave up 8 bases and J gave up 3 bases, with 22 bases separating them. CDR3 in amino acids: CASVYPHNRVHTEAFF. The CDR3 DNA follows: TGTGCCAGCGTTTATCCGCATAACAGGGTGCACACTGAAGCTTTCTTT.

The chain combines TRBV5-6 with TRBJ1-1; TRBD1 might be the D (5 bases). Germline V lookup: CDR1 SGHDT, CDR2 YYEEEE. The CDR3 loop spans 13 amino acids. V was pared by 4 bases and J by 8 bases, with 15 bases between. CDR3 region: CASSPGGVREAFF. The CDR3 region has the DNA TGTGCCAGCAGCCCCGGGGGTGTTAGAGAAGCTTTCTTT. Combining the CDR3 with reference TRBV5-6 and TRBJ1-1 gives the whole variable domain DAGVTQSPTHLIKTRGQQVTLRCSPKSGHDTVSWYQQALGQGPQFIFQYYEEEERQRGNFPDRFSGHQFPNYSSELNVNALLLGDSALYLCASSPGGVREAFFGQGTRLTVV.

The chain employs TRBV7-8 and TRBJ1-2; D call uncertain. Germline V gives CDR1 SGHVS, CDR2 FQNEAQ. CDR3 length: 13 residues. Trimming left V 5 bases short and J 3 bases short, with 10 bases between. The CDR3 DNA is TGTGCCAGCAGCCCCAACCGGGACTATGGCTACACCTTC. Protein product: CASSPNRDYGYTF.